These 27 T cell receptor beta chains were all obtained from the same sample, sequenced in a study of OX40 agonist ivuxolimab in advanced cancers. Sequencing was performed with immunoSEQ multiplex PCR; in TCRdb, only in-frame clones are kept and a portion is missing. In the table there are some 96,000 clones, about 89% of which are singletons. The material was CD4+ or CD8+ T cells sorted from blood, obtained in a trial of the OX40 agonist ivuxolimab. Source of these receptors: an adult with an advanced solid tumor such as melanoma, head and neck, liver or kidney cancer.

A few counts support this clone. The chain links TRBV10-3 to TRBJ2-3; a possible D gene is TRBD2 (6 bases). The CDR3 is 15 amino acids. V was cut by 10 bases and J by 3 bases, with 20 bases left in between. CDR1 is ENHRY, CDR2 SYGVKD, per germline. CDR3 nucleotide sequence: TGTGCCACTGGAAGTCGAGGAGGGGAAACAGATACGCAGTATTTT. This sequence encodes CATGSRGGETDTQYF.

The V and J genes are TRBV7-9 and TRBJ1-6, with 7 bases matching TRBD1. Per germline, CDR1 SEHNR and CDR2 FQNEAQ (reference sequence). After removal of 0 bases from V and 5 bases from J, the junction contained 7 bases not matched to a gene. This CDR3 is built from 17 residues. The CDR3 here is CASSLASPGQNNSPLHF. The CDR3 region has the DNA TGTGCCAGCAGCTTAGCGTCTCCGGGACAGAATAATTCACCCCTCCACTTT.

The chain has TRBV5-1 and TRBJ1-5; D perhaps matches TRBD1 (6 bases). The germline V and J ends were trimmed by 4 bases and 9 bases, with 17 bases remaining between them. Germline CDR1 is SGHRS and CDR2 is YFSETQ. This CDR3 contains 14 residues. DNA of the CDR3: TGCGCCAGCAGCCCTTCGGGGGGGGCTAGGCCCCAGCATTTT. It translates to CASSPSGGARPQHF.

V gene TRBV6-1 combines with J gene TRBJ1-6; possible D gene TRBD1, 5 bases. The CDR3 is made up of 13 amino acids. Germline CDR1 reads MNHNS; CDR2 reads SASEGT. Trimming shortened V by 6 bases and J by 11 bases, and 14 bases separated the two germline ends. CDR3 amino acids: CASRDDSPAPLHF. CDR3 bases: TGTGCCAGCAGAGACGACAGTCCTGCACCCCTCCACTTT.

The V and J genes are TRBV27 and TRBJ2-2; 8 positions match TRBD2. V shed 3 bases and J 3 bases; nucleotides not matched to a gene: 3. The CDR3 length is 15 residues. Germline assignment: CDR1 MNHEY and CDR2 SMNVEV (reference sequence). The chain's CDR3 is CASSLGRGDTGELFF. Here the CDR3 DNA reads TGTGCCAGCAGTTTGGGGCGGGGGGACACCGGGGAGCTGTTTTTT.

The CDR3 DNA sequence: TGTGCCAGCAGCTCGAGAGCGGGTGCGCCCCCAGATACGCAGTATTTT. Its protein product is CASSSRAGAPPDTQYF. V and J are TRBV7-2 and TRBJ2-3, with a possible D match to TRBD2 (6 bases). Germline CDR1 reads SGHTA; CDR2 reads FQGNSA. This CDR3 is built from 16 residues. With 4 bases removed from V and 4 bases from J, the gap between germline ends came to 18 bases.

This clone was seen once. The rearrangement links TRBV5-4 to TRBJ2-7, with D perhaps TRBD2 (5 bases). Trimming removed 4 bases at V and 0 bases at J, with 11 bases between. CDR3 length: 14 amino acids. Germline V gene data show CDR1 as SGHNT and CDR2 as YYREEE (reference sequence). The CDR3 DNA follows: TGTGCCAGCAGCACCACGGGAAGCTCCTACGAGCAGTACTTC. Protein sequence: CASSTTGSSYEQYF.

This sequence joins TRBV10-2 and TRBJ2-3; 8 nucleotides align to TRBD2. The CDR3 has 15 amino acids. CDR1 is WSHSY, CDR2 SAAADI, per germline. Unmatched junction bases numbered 7, after V lost 4 bases and J lost 4 bases. In DNA form, the CDR3 reads TGCGCCAGCAGTGTCCCAGCGGGGGTTGCAGATACGCAGTATTTT. As protein: CASSVPAGVADTQYF.

J is TRBJ1-1 and V is TRBV6-1, with 7 positions matching TRBD1. The CDR3 loop spans 14 amino acids. Germline CDR1 and CDR2: MNHNS and SASEGT. With 11 bases clipped from V and 1 base from J, the junction kept 10 bases outside the gene matches. CDR3 sequence (DNA): TGTGCCGGCACCGCAGGGGGATGGAACACTGAAGCTTTCTTT. Translated, it gives CAGTAGGWNTEAFF.

The rearrangement uses TRBV6-5 and TRBJ2-2; D is ambiguous. CDR1 MNHEY and CDR2 SVGAGI come from the germline V gene. V was cut by 9 bases and J by 1 base, with 15 bases left in between. This CDR3 region has 15 residues. CDR3 nucleotides: TGTGCCAGGAGGACCCGGACCGAGAACACCGGGGAGCTGTTTTTT. This sequence encodes CARRTRTENTGELFF.

Comment on this clone: At one of its ends the junction is not consistent with the germline gene, which may arise from a read error. The rearrangement uses TRBV5-1 and TRBJ1-1; tentative D call: TRBD1 (5 bases). This CDR3 region has 15 residues. The germline V gene has CDR1 SGHRS and CDR2 YFSETQ. CDR3 nucleotides: TGCGCCAGCAGCTTGGTAGTACGGGGGAACCCTGAAGCTTTCTTT. Translating gives CASSLVVRGNPEAFF.

This sequence joins TRBV6-1 and TRBJ2-1; 8 nucleotides agree with TRBD2. The CDR3 runs to 14 residues. V shed 5 bases, J shed 3 bases, and the junction held 3 bases outside the gene matches. The germline gives CDR1 MNHNS, CDR2 SASEGT. The CDR3 protein is CASSISGIYNEQFF. As DNA, the CDR3 is TGTGCCAGCAGTATTAGCGGGATCTACAATGAGCAGTTCTTC.

This chain connects TRBV15 to TRBJ1-5; weak D call: TRBD1 (5 bases). The CDR3 covers 16 residues. The germline V gene encodes CDR1 LNHNV and CDR2 YYDKDF (reference sequence). Between the trimmed V and J ends, which lost 4 bases and 0 bases, there was a span of 13 bases. The CDR3 DNA reads as TGTGCCACCAGCACAGGGCTTGGGGGTAGCAATCAGCCCCAGCATTTT. Translating it yields CATSTGLGGSNQPQHF.

DNA of the CDR3: TGCAGCGTGGCCGGACAGGGCCAAGGAAACACCATATATTTT. Translating gives CSVAGQGQGNTIYF. The chain recombines TRBV29-1 with TRBJ1-3; 8 bases match TRBD1. The junction had 8 bases not matched to a gene; V was cut back by 6 bases and J by 4 bases. The CDR3 covers 14 residues. Germline CDR1 SQVTM, CDR2 ANQGSEA.

The V gene is TRBV29-1, the J gene TRBJ1-2; tentative D call: TRBD1 (5 bases). The CDR3 is 16 amino acids. Deletions cut 3 bases from V and 7 bases from J, with 24 bases between. Germline V gene data show CDR1 as SQVTM and CDR2 as ANQGSEA. The CDR3 loop is CSVDPREGLSLFGYTF. Here the CDR3 DNA reads TGCAGCGTTGACCCAAGGGAGGGACTTTCCCTATTTGGCTACACCTTC.

The chain carries TRBV10-2 and TRBJ1-2; the match to TRBD1 covers 8 bases. This CDR3 has 16 amino acids. Trimming cost V 6 bases and J 7 bases; bases outside gene matches: 16. Germline CDR1 WSHSY, CDR2 SAAADI. The CDR3 bases are TGCGCCAGCAGGGAAGGAGACAGGGGACGACTCCCTGGCTACACCTTC. It specifies CASREGDRGRLPGYTF.

The rearrangement joins TRBV29-1 to TRBJ1-2; 9 nucleotides line up with TRBD1. The germline CDR1 and CDR2 sequences are SQVTM and ANQGSEA. The CDR3 is 11 amino acids. J gave up 8 bases and V 6 bases, and 4 bases lay outside the gene matches. This CDR3 reads CSVITGGGYTF. The CDR3 coding sequence is TGCAGCGTCATAACAGGGGGCGGCTACACCTTC.

This chain uses TRBV2 with TRBJ2-2; D tentatively fits TRBD1 or TRBD2 (5 bases each). Between the trimmed V and J ends, which lost 7 bases and 7 bases, there was a span of 19 bases. The CDR3 extends over 15 amino acids. CDR1 SNHLY and CDR2 FYNNEI come from the germline V gene. CDR3 nucleotides: TGTGCCAGCAAACGACTGGGGCCCGGGGTCGGGGAGCTGTTTTTT. Its translation: CASKRLGPGVGELFF.

V gene TRBV9 combines with J gene TRBJ1-2, with TRBD1 matching over 8 bases. The CDR3 sequence is 15 residues long. J was trimmed by 1 base and V by 1 base; bases with no gene match: 3. Germline loops: CDR1 SGDLS, CDR2 YYNGEE. CDR3 loop: CASSVTGQGNYGYTF. The CDR3 bases are TGTGCCAGCAGCGTAACTGGACAGGGTAACTATGGCTACACCTTC. Filled out from reference TRBV9 and TRBJ1-2, the complete variable domain reads DSGVTQTPKHLITATGQRVTLRCSPRSGDLSVYWYQQSLDQGLQFLIQYYNGEERAKGNILERFSAQQFPDLHSELNLSSLELGDSALYFCASSVTGQGNYGYTFGSGTRLTVV.

The chain carries TRBV11-2 and TRBJ1-1; D is ambiguous. The germline gives CDR1 SGHAT, CDR2 FQNNGV. The CDR3 loop spans 10 amino acids. Trimming took 5 bases from V and 11 from J, leaving 9 bases between them. CDR3 nucleotides: TGTGCCAGCAGCCACGGTGGCGCTTTCTTT. This encodes CASSHGGAFF.

The chain recombines TRBV19 with TRBJ2-7; tentatively, D is TRBD1 or TRBD2 (5 bases each). V was pared by 5 bases and J by 5 bases, with 16 bases between. The CDR3 runs 14 residues. Germline lookup yields CDR1 LNHDA and CDR2 SQIVND (reference sequence). Written as DNA, the CDR3 is TGTGCCAGTAGTTCCTCGGGGCGGTTGAACGAGCAGTACTTC. As protein: CASSSSGRLNEQYF. Complete variable domain (other parts from reference TRBV19 and TRBJ2-7): DGGITQSPKYLFRKEGQNVTLSCEQNLNHDAMYWYRQDPGQGLRLIYYSQIVNDFQKGDIAEGYSVSREKKESFPLTVTSAQKNPTAFYLCASSSSGRLNEQYFGPGTRLTVT.

The V and J genes are TRBV5-4 and TRBJ2-1, with 13 positions matching TRBD2. This CDR3 has 15 residues. Per germline, CDR1 SGHNT and CDR2 YYREEE (reference sequence). Trimming at V came to 7 bases and at J to 8 bases, leaving 9 bases not matched to a gene. The CDR3 spells CASGLAGVGKDEQFF. The CDR3 nucleotides read TGTGCCAGCGGACTAGCGGGGGTTGGTAAGGATGAGCAGTTCTTC.

This clone was recorded a few times. This chain uses TRBV30 with TRBJ2-2; 7 bases match TRBD1. The CDR3 spans 16 residues. V was pared by 2 bases and J by 0 bases, with 6 bases of the junction left unmatched. CDR1 is GTSNPN and CDR2 is SVGIG in the germline V gene (reference sequence). The CDR3 sequence: CAWSIAGTANTGELFF. CDR3 coding DNA: TGTGCCTGGAGTATTGCCGGGACAGCGAACACCGGGGAGCTGTTTTTT.

By sample share, this clone is medium-sized. This chain joins TRBV6-5 and TRBJ1-1; tentatively, D is TRBD1 (5 bases). There are 15 residues in the CDR3. Trimming left V 1 base short and J 4 bases short, with 13 bases between. Germline CDR1 and CDR2: MNHEY and SVGAGI. The CDR3 spells CASSYLAGRGTEAFF. The CDR3 DNA follows: TGTGCCAGCAGTTACTTAGCCGGGAGGGGCACTGAAGCTTTCTTT.

The chain couples TRBV21-1 to TRBJ1-2. TRBV21-1 is listed as a pseudogene. The CDR3 is 12 amino acids. The DNA for the CDR3 is TGTGCCAGCAGCCCACGTGGCGGTGGCTACACCTTC. This encodes CASSPRGGGYTF.

This clone was counted once. The V call is TRBV29-1, the J call TRBJ1-2; tentative D call: TRBD1 (5 bases). The CDR3 sequence is 14 residues long. Germline-derived CDR1 and CDR2 are SQVTM and ANQGSEA. Trimming took 0 bases from V and 5 from J, leaving 13 bases between them. This chain's CDR3 is CSVEDWGENYGYTF. The CDR3 DNA follows: TGCAGCGTTGAAGACTGGGGGGAAAATTATGGCTACACCTTC.

The chain uses TRBV19 and TRBJ1-1; D unresolved. Per the germline V gene, CDR1 is LNHDA and CDR2 is SQIVND (reference sequence). The V and J ends lost 1 base and 1 base respectively, with 7 bases between them. The CDR3 extends over 14 amino acids. The CDR3 spells CASSIGLGNTEAFF. As DNA, the CDR3 is TGTGCCAGTAGTATAGGACTTGGGAACACTGAAGCTTTCTTT.